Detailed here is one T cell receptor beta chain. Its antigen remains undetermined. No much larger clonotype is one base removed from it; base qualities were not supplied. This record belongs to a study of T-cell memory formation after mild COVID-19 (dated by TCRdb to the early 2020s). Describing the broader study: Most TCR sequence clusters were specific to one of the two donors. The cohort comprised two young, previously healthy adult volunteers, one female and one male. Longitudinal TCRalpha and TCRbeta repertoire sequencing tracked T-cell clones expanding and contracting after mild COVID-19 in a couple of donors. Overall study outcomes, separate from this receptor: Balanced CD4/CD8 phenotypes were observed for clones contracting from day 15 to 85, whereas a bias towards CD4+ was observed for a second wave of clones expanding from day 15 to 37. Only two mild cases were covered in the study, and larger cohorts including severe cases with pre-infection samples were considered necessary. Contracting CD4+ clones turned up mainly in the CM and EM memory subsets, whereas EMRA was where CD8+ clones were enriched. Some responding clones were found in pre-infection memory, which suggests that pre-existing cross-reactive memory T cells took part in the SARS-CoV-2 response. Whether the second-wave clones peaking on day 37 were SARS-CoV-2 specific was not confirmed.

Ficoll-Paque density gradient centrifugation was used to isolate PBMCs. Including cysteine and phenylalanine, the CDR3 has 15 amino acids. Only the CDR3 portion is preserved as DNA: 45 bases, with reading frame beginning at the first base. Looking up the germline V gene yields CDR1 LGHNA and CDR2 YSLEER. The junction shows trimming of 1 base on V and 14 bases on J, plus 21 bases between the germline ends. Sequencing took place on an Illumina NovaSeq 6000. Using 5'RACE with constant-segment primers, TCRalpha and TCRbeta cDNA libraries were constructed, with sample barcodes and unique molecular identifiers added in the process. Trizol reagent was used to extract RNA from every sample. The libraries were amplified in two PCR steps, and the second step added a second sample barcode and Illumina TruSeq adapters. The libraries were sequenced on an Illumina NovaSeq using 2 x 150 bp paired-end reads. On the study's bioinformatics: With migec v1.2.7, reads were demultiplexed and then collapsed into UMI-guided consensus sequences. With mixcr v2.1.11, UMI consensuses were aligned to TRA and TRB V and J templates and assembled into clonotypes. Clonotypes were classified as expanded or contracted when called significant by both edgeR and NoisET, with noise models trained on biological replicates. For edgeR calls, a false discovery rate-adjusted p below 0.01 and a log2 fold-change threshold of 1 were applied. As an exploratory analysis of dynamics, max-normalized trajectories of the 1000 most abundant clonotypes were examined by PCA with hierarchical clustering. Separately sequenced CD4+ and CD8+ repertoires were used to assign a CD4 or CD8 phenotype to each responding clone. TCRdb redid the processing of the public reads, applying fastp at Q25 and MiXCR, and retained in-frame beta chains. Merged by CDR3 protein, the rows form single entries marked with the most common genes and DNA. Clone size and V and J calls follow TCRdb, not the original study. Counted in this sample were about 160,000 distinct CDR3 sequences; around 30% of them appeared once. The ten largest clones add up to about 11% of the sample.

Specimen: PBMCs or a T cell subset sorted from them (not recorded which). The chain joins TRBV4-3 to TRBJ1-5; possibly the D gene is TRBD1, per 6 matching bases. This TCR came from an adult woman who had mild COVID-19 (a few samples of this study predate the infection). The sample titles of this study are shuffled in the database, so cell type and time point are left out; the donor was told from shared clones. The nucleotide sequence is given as TGCGCCAGCAGCCAAGGAACAGGGACCGTATCACAGAAGCATTTT. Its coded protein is CASSQGTGTVSQKHF.